This TCR beta chain comes out of a study of control samples from healthy donors and cancer patients. Trimming at V came to 4 bases and at J to 5 bases, leaving 7 bases not matched to a gene. This CDR3 comprises 14 residues. Germline values: CDR1 MNHEY, CDR2 SMNVEV (reference sequence). This clone was found once. Here immunoSEQ multiplex PCR was the method, and the copy in TCRdb shows in-frame clones only, minus some. The sample includes about 29,000 clones, roughly 85% of them seen just once. This clonotype was sampled from a female donor with melanoma. The genes are TRBV27 and TRBJ2-7, with 8 bases aligning to TRBD2. The sample was formalin-fixed, paraffin-embedded tissue. The CDR3 protein is CASSSRIAGHEQYF. The CDR3 DNA reads TGTGCCAGCAGTTCTCGGATAGCGGGACACGAGCAGTACTTC.